One sample yielded the 3 T cell receptor beta chains listed below, sequenced in a study of CD8+ T cells in alopecia areata (dated by TCRdb to 2016 to 2019). Preparation of the library involved the immunoSEQ multiplex PCR assay. RNA was extracted from all samples and reverse transcribed into cDNA, which served as template for TCR sequencing. As stored in TCRdb, this immuneACCESS dataset retains in-frame rearrangements with V and J assigned. A fraction of the clones does not appear; measured against another copy, unresolved V genes explain less than half of the discrepancy, and the remainder lacks a known reason. The sample table lists 150,000 to 200,000 clones, 55% to 70% of them with a count of one. The ten largest clones represent roughly 3.3% of the sample. Per the publication, the time point label means: four to five weeks on oral tofacitinib. The sample's treatment or condition label, in plain terms: oral pan-JAK inhibitor, 5-10 mg twice daily.

The sequencing here drew on CD4+ T cells sorted from blood, taken at week 4, from a patient treated with tofacitinib. Receptor source: a human donor with alopecia areata.

The V call is TRBV29-1, the J call TRBJ2-1, with TRBD2 identical over 7 bases. V gave up 8 bases and J gave up 4 bases; unmatched junction bases: 5. This CDR3 comprises 12 residues. Germline lookup yields CDR1 SQVTM and CDR2 ANQGSEA. The CDR3 DNA reads TGCAGCACCGGGGGGACTTACAATGAGCAGTTCTTC. Its translation is CSTGGTYNEQFF.

The rearrangement links TRBV5-4 to TRBJ2-3; 10 bases are shared with TRBD1. The CDR3 spans 17 residues. Germline CDR1 reads SGHNT; CDR2 reads YYREEE (reference sequence). The ends lost 4 bases at V and 6 bases at J; junction bases unmatched: 14. The CDR3 DNA is TGTGCCAGCAGCACTCGGGACAGGGGTCGATCCGGGGATACGCAGTATTTT. Its translation is CASSTRDRGRSGDTQYF. Using reference TRBV5-4 and TRBJ2-3 for the parts outside the CDR3, the full variable domain is ETGVTQSPTHLIKTRGQQVTLRCSSQSGHNTVSWYQQALGQGPQFIFQYYREEENGRGNFPPRFSGLQFPNYSSELNVNALELDDSALYLCASSTRDRGRSGDTQYFGPGTRLTVL.

CDR3: CASSRTVSTGELFF. In nucleotides, the CDR3 is TGTGCCAGCAGCAGGACAGTAAGCACCGGGGAGCTGTTTTTT. The chain uses TRBV11-3 and TRBJ2-2, with D possibly matching TRBD1 (6 bases). The CDR3 is 14 residues long. Trimming took off 5 bases at V and 4 bases at J, with 11 bases between the two ends. The germline V gene has CDR1 SGHNT and CDR2 YENEEA. The entire variable domain, with the rest obtained from reference TRBV11-3 and TRBJ2-2, is as follows: EAGVVQSPRYKIIEKKQPVAFWCNPISGHNTLYWYLQNLGQGPELLIRYENEEAVDDSQLPKDRFSAERLKGVDSTLKIQPAELGDSAVYLCASSRTVSTGELFFGEGSRLTVL.